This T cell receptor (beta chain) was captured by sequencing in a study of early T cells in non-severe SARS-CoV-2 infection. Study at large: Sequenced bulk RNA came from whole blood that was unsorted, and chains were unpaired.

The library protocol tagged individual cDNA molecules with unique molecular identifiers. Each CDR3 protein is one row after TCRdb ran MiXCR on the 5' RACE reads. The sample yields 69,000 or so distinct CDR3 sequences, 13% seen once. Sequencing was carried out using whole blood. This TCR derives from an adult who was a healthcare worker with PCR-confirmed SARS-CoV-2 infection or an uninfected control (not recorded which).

The chain's CDR3 is CAIKGEQETQYF. Written as DNA, the CDR3 is TGTGCCATCAAAGGGGAACAAGAGACCCAGTACTTC. The rearrangement uses TRBV10-3 and TRBJ2-5, with TRBD1 as a possible D gene (5 bases). This CDR3 is built from 12 residues. Between the trimmed V and J ends, which lost 7 bases and 2 bases, there was a span of 8 bases. CDR1 is ENHRY, CDR2 SYGVKD, per germline.